This T cell receptor (beta chain) was recorded in a study of T cells in Graves' hyperthyroidism and ophthalmopathy. Not enrolled were patients with uncontrolled infection, other autoimmune disease, pregnancy or lactation. As to this clonotype: Its antigen is still unknown.

It was RNA transcripts that yielded the amplified TCR beta CDR3 regions. HTBI primers were used for first-round RT-PCR of the TCR CDR3. Each CDR3 protein is one row after TCRdb ran MiXCR on the multiplex PCR reads. The data show roughly 500,000 distinct CDR3 sequences, under 60% seen once. Notes on the study in general: Stable hyperthyroidism was told apart from ophthalmopathy by a model built on 13 V-J features. Most clonotypes that expanded in the thyroid above 0.001 also showed up in blood. Ophthalmopathy prediction by the model preceded onset by a median about 6.8 months.

The receptor was derived from an adult woman with Graves' disease, either hyperthyroidism or ophthalmopathy (not recorded which). Sequenced input: peripheral blood or thyroid tissue (not recorded which).

For the CDR3, the DNA is TGTGCCACCAGTGAACCGGGGACTAGCGGGAGGGCCGGAGAGACCCAGTACTTC. Residues: CATSEPGTSGRAGETQYF. This chain uses TRBV24-1 with TRBJ2-5; 16 positions match TRBD2. CDR3 length equals 18 residues. Germline V gene data show CDR1 as KGHDR and CDR2 as SFDVKD. The V and J ends lost 4 bases and 4 bases, in that order; junction bases with no gene match: 8.